Shown below are 11 T cell receptor beta chains from a single sample sequenced in a study of cytomegalovirus exposure and HLA in healthy donors. Primers: 60 Vbeta forward and 13 Jbeta reverse. Some clones are missing from TCRdb's copy, which holds only in-frame ones; the method was immunoSEQ multiplex PCR. The table shows roughly 120,000 clones, with roughly 81% occurring only once. The material sequenced was PBMCs. The origin of the receptors is a woman aged 25 to 39 in good health and CMV-seronegative.

V and J are TRBV9 and TRBJ2-5; tentatively, D is TRBD2 (6 bases). From germline, CDR1 is SGDLS and CDR2 YYNGEE. V was shortened by 3 bases and J by 6 bases, with 15 bases between the two germline ends. The CDR3 consists of 14 residues. CDR3 amino acids: CASSDRTGGKTQYF. DNA of the CDR3: TGTGCCAGCAGCGATCGGACTGGCGGGAAGACCCAGTACTTC.

The V and J genes are TRBV30 and TRBJ1-2, with no clear D. Trimming shortened V by 0 bases and J by 1 base, and 9 bases separated the two germline ends. This CDR3 comprises 14 residues. Per germline, CDR1 GTSNPN and CDR2 SVGIG (reference sequence). The chain's CDR3 is CAWSVPPGNYGYTF. CDR3 DNA: TGTGCCTGGAGTGTACCACCGGGTAACTATGGCTACACCTTC. Combining the CDR3 with reference TRBV30 and TRBJ1-2 gives the whole variable domain SQTIHQWPATLVQPVGSPLSLECTVEGTSNPNLYWYRQAAGRGLQLLFYSVGIGQISSEVPQNLSASRPQDRQFILSSKKLLLSDSGFYLCAWSVPPGNYGYTFGSGTRLTVV.

The chain is built from TRBV5-6 and TRBJ1-5; the match to TRBD1 covers 8 bases. V was pared by 4 bases and J by 3 bases, with 9 bases of the junction left unmatched. This CDR3 comprises 16 residues. Germline CDR1 and CDR2: SGHDT and YYEEEE. The CDR3 sequence is CASSIRTGPDNQPQHF. The CDR3 DNA reads TGTGCCAGCAGCATCCGGACAGGGCCAGACAATCAGCCCCAGCATTTT.

This clone was picked up a small number of times. The rearrangement uses TRBV29-1 and TRBJ2-7; no firm D call. V shed 4 bases and J shed 1 base, with 8 bases lying between them. This CDR3 spans 12 amino acids. Germline CDR1 reads SQVTM; CDR2 reads ANQGSEA. The CDR3 nucleotides read TGCAGCGTTGTGGGCGTTTCCTACGAGCAGTACTTC. Amino acid sequence: CSVVGVSYEQYF.

This rearrangement joins TRBV10-1 to TRBJ2-1; 8 positions match TRBD1. Germline CDR1 and CDR2: WNHNN and SYGVQD (reference sequence). The CDR3 runs 15 residues. The J segment lost 5 bases and the V segment lost 2 bases, leaving 5 bases of the junction unmatched. For the CDR3, the DNA is TGCGCCAGCAGTGAGCACGACAGGGGTCACAATGAGCAGTTCTTC. This encodes CASSEHDRGHNEQFF.

The V call is TRBV10-3, the J call TRBJ1-1; 7 positions match TRBD1. The V gene end was trimmed by 11 bases and the J gene end by 6 bases; junction bases not matched to a gene: 21. The CDR3 is made up of 16 amino acids. CDR1 and CDR2 from the germline V gene are ENHRY and SYGVKD. Here the CDR3 DNA reads TGTGCCGTTCGCCGGGACAGTGACGCTCGAAATGCTGAAGCTTTCTTT. Translation: CAVRRDSDARNAEAFF.

The chain carries TRBV12-5 and TRBJ1-2; no firm D call. The CDR3 is made up of 15 amino acids. The germline V gene has CDR1 LGHNT and CDR2 FRNRAP. Trimming cost V 4 bases and J 5 bases, with 17 bases left between them. The CDR3 reads CASGSPGGFGYGYTF. CDR3 DNA: TGTGCTAGTGGTTCCCCCGGCGGGTTTGGGTATGGCTACACCTTC. The whole variable domain, filled in from reference TRBV12-5 and TRBJ1-2, reads DARVTQTPRHKVTEMGQEVTMRCQPILGHNTVFWYRQTMMQGLELLAYFRNRAPLDDSGMPKDRFSAEMPDATLATLKIQPSEPRDSAVYFCASGSPGGFGYGYTFGSGTRLTVV.

The chain carries TRBV4-2 and TRBJ2-1, with D possibly being TRBD2 (6 bases). The CDR3 totals 14 residues. Trimming removed 1 base at V and 5 bases at J, with 9 bases between. Germline V lookup: CDR1 LGHNA, CDR2 YNFKEQ. The CDR3 loop reads CASSQVAVDNEQFF. CDR3 coding DNA: TGTGCCAGCAGCCAAGTAGCGGTTGACAATGAGCAGTTCTTC.

The rearrangement joins TRBV7-3 to TRBJ2-1, with 7 bases lining up with TRBD1. J was trimmed by 8 bases and V by 4 bases; bases with no gene match: 8. Germline-derived CDR1 and CDR2 are SGHTA and FQGTGA. The CDR3 is made up of 14 amino acids. The CDR3 region is CASSSGQIVDEQFF. As DNA, the CDR3 is TGTGCCAGCAGCTCGGGACAGATTGTGGATGAGCAGTTCTTC.

The rearrangement links TRBV7-2 to TRBJ2-7; 9 bases line up with TRBD2. Losses at the gene ends were 5 bases for V and 3 bases for J; bases not matched to a gene: 8. This CDR3 contains 15 residues. CDR1 and CDR2 from the germline V gene are SGHTA and FQGNSA. Here the CDR3 DNA reads TGTGCCAGCAGCCCGGTTAGCGGGGGCCGCTACGAGCAGTACTTC. Translating gives CASSPVSGGRYEQYF. Using reference TRBV7-2 and TRBJ2-7 for the parts outside the CDR3, the full variable domain is GAGVSQSPSNKVTEKGKDVELRCDPISGHTALYWYRQSLGQGLEFLIYFQGNSAPDKSGLPSDRFSAERTGGSVSTLTIQRTQQEDSAVYLCASSPVSGGRYEQYFGPGTRLTVT.

CDR3 coding DNA: TGTGCCAGTAGTATATTACGGGCCGGGAGGAATGAGCAGTTCTTC. Translated: CASSILRAGRNEQFF. The J gene is TRBJ2-1, the V gene TRBV19; 7 positions match TRBD2. Germline assignment: CDR1 LNHDA and CDR2 SQIVND (reference sequence). This CDR3 is built from 15 residues. Trimming at V came to 2 bases and at J to 7 bases, leaving 8 bases not matched to a gene.